The clone carrying this T cell receptor (beta chain) has a handful of counts. A second PCR, run for about 6 to 11 cycles, used a sample-barcoded 5' primer plus a J-beta primer mix. One entry per CDR3 protein results from TCRdb running MiXCR on the 5' RACE reads. The sample comprises roughly 700,000 distinct CDR3 sequences, approximately 50% of which are singletons, and roughly 31% rests with the top ten. Germline-derived CDR1 and CDR2 are SGHAT and FQNNGV. The CDR3 runs to 16 residues. Trimming left V 0 bases short and J 4 bases short, with 16 bases between. The sample is drawn from a study of blood T cells in healthy people across ages.

The specimen was blood. The receptor was derived from a woman between 55 and 75 years old in good health. The chain couples TRBV11-2 to TRBJ2-7, with D tentatively TRBD2 (6 bases). As DNA, the CDR3 is TGTGCCAGCAGCTTAGATCGGGCAGGGAGGCGGTACGAGCAGTACTTC. Its translation: CASSLDRAGRRYEQYF.